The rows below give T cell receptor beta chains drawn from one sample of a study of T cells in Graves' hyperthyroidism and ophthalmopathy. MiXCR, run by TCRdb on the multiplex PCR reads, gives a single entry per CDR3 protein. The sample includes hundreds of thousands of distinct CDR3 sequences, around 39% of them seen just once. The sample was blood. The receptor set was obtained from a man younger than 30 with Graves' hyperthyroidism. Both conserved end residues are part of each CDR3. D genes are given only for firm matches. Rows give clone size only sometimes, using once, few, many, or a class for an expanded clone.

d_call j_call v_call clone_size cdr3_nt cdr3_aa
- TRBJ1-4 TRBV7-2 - TGTGCCACCAGCACAGAGAGCAGGGCGGGGGAAAAACTGTTTTTT CATSTESRAGEKLFF
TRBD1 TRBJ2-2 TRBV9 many TGTGCCAGCAGCGCGTCCCGGGACAGGCCTTACACCGGGGAGCTGTTTTTT CASSASRDRPYTGELFF
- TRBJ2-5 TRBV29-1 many TGCAGCGTTGAGGGGCAAGAGACCCAGTACTTC CSVEGQETQYF
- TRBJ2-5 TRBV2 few TGTGCCAGCAGTTACTCGTCAGTGGCGGTCCGAGAGACCCAGTACTTC CASSYSSVAVRETQYF
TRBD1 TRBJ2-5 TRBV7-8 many TGTGCCAGCAGCAAGACAGGGGAAGAGACCCAGTACTTC CASSKTGEETQYF
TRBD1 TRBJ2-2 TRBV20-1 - TGCAGTGCCCACAGGGGTAGCACCGGGGAGCTGTTTTTT CSAHRGSTGELFF
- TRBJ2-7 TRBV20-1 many TGCAGTGCTAGCGTGGACAGCACCTACGAGCAGTACTTC CSASVDSTYEQYF
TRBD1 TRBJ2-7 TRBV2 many TGTGCCAGCAAAACAGGGGGCAGGGACGAGCAGTACTTC CASKTGGRDEQYF
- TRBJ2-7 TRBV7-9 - TGTGCCAGCAGTGTCCGAGGGGACTACGAGCAGTACTTC CASSVRGDYEQYF
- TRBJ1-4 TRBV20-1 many TGCAGTGCTAGAGATCGGACGGATAATGAAAAACTGTTTTTT CSARDRTDNEKLFF
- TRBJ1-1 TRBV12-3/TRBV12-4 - TGTGCCAGCAGTAACACCGGGGGCGCTGAAGCTTTCTTT CASSNTGGAEAFF
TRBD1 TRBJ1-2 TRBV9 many TGTGCCAGCAGCGTAGAACAGGGGTATGGCTACACCTTC CASSVEQGYGYTF
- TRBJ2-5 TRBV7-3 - TGTGCCAGCAGTTTACGAGTAACTGAGACCCAGTACTTC CASSLRVTETQYF
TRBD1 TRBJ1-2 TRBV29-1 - TGCTCCACAGAGGGTCGCCAGGGGGCGGCTAACTATGGCTACACCTTC CSTEGRQGAANYGYTF
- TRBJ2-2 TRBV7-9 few TGTGCCAGCAGCTCGCTAGCGCAAGCCGGGGAGCTGTTTTTT CASSSLAQAGELFF
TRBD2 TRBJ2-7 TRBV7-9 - TGTGCCAGCAGCCAAGAGGTTGGACTAGCGGCCTACGAGCAGTACTTC CASSQEVGLAAYEQYF
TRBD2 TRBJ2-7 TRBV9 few TGTGCCAGCAGCGTCGGGACTAGCGGCACCTACGAGCAGTACTTC CASSVGTSGTYEQYF
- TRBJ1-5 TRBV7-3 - TGTGCCAGCAGCTTAGGGACGAATAGCAATCAGCCCCAGCATTTT CASSLGTNSNQPQHF
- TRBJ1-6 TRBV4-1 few TGCGCCAGCAGCCCGTTAGGGCATTCACCCCTCCACTTT CASSPLGHSPLHF
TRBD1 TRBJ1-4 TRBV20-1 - TGCAGTGCTTACGCCTCCAGGGGGAGTAGTGAAAAACTGTTTTTT CSAYASRGSSEKLFF
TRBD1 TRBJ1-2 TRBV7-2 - TGCGCCAGCAGTCCTACGGGACAGGGGAGAAATGGCTACACCTTC CASSPTGQGRNGYTF
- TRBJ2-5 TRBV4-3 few TGCGCCAGCAGCAGGGACGGTTCACAAGAGACCCAGTACTTC CASSRDGSQETQYF
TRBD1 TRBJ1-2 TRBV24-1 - TGTGCCACCATGCCGGGACAGGGCCATGGCTACACCTTC CATMPGQGHGYTF
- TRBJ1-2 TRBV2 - TGTGCCAGCAGTTTAAAAGCCCATAATGGCTACACCTTC CASSLKAHNGYTF
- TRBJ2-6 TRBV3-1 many TGTGCCAGCACCCTCTCTGGGGCCAACGTCCTGACTTTC CASTLSGANVLTF
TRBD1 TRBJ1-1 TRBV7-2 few TGTGCCAGCAGCGCCGAGACAGGGTATTACACTGAAGCTTTCTTT CASSAETGYYTEAFF
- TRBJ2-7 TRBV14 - TGTGCCAGCAGCTTAGCCCCTCAGGGGCAGCGCGAGCAGTACTTC CASSLAPQGQREQYF
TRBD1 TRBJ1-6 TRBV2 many TGTGCCAGCAGTGTACAGGGGGGGAATTCACCCCTCCACTTT CASSVQGGNSPLHF
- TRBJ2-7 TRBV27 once TGTGCCAGCAGTTTGAGGGAGGACTACGAGCAGTACTTC CASSLREDYEQYF
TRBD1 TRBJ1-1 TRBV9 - TGTGCCAGCAGCTATGAGGGACAGGCGAACACTGAAGCTTTCTTT CASSYEGQANTEAFF
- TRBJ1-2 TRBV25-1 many TGTGCCAGCTGGGATGGGGGGGGTAACTATGGCTACACCTTC CASWDGGGNYGYTF
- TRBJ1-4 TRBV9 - TGTGCCAGCAGCGTCCGTGCTGGTCAGATAAATGCAACTAATGAAAAACTGTTTTTT CASSVRAGQINATNEKLFF